The 18 T cell receptor beta chains below were found in one sample sequenced in a study of T cell responses to AZD1222 COVID-19 vaccine. Measured with immunoSEQ multiplex PCR; TCRdb has only the in-frame clones, and not every one. The data contain some 100,000 clones, 70% to 90% of them singletons. This specimen was peripheral blood, taken on day 0 of AZD1222 vaccination. Receptor source: an adult in good health.

The chain is built from TRBV5-5 and TRBJ1-1; TRBD1 might be the D (5 bases). V shed 2 bases and J shed 11 bases, with 10 bases lying between them. The CDR3 runs to 11 residues. The V gene's germline CDR1 is SGHKS and CDR2 YYEKEE (reference sequence). CDR3 DNA sequence: TGTGCCAGCAGCTTTTTGGGGCACGCTTTCTTT. Translated, it gives CASSFLGHAFF.

This chain connects TRBV5-1 to TRBJ2-5, with a weak D call TRBD1 (6 bases). The ends were cut back, 4 bases at V and 2 bases at J, with 18 bases in the middle. The CDR3 spans 16 residues. In germline, CDR1 is SGHRS, CDR2 YFSETQ. The CDR3 reads CASSQIGTTRQETQYF. The CDR3 region has the DNA TGCGCCAGCAGCCAAATTGGGACAACACGGCAAGAGACCCAGTACTTC. Together with reference TRBV5-1 and TRBJ2-5, the CDR3 gives the full variable domain: KAGVTQTPRYLIKTRGQQVTLSCSPISGHRSVSWYQQTPGQGLQFLFEYFSETQRNKGNFPGRFSGRQFSNSRSEMNVSTLELGDSALYLCASSQIGTTRQETQYFGPGTRLLVL.

The rearrangement links TRBV4-1 to TRBJ2-3, with D possibly TRBD2 on 5 matching bases. This CDR3 has 15 amino acids. Trimming took 3 bases from V and 0 from J, leaving 10 bases between them. Germline CDR1 reads MGHRA; CDR2 reads YSYEKL. CDR3 sequence (DNA): TGCGCCAGCAGCCAGAGGGAGCGCAGCACAGATACGCAGTATTTT. Protein sequence: CASSQRERSTDTQYF.

The V call is TRBV7-9, the J call TRBJ1-1; 7 bases line up with TRBD1. The V gene end was trimmed by 5 bases and the J gene end by 0 bases; junction bases not matched to a gene: 6. Looked up from germline, CDR1 is SEHNR and CDR2 is FQNEAQ (reference sequence). The CDR3 loop spans 15 amino acids. The CDR3 spells CASSQGTELNTEAFF. In nucleotides, the CDR3 is TGTGCCAGCAGCCAGGGGACAGAGTTGAACACTGAAGCTTTCTTT.

This clone was seen once. V is TRBV7-8 and J is TRBJ2-3; 9 nucleotides agree with TRBD2. CDR3 length: 16 amino acids. The germline gives CDR1 SGHVS, CDR2 FQNEAQ. V was clipped by 5 bases and J by 7 bases; unmatched bases: 13. For the CDR3, the DNA is TGTGCCAGCAGCCAGGTTCGGAGCGGGAGGTCGAATACGCAGTATTTT. Translated, it gives CASSQVRSGRSNTQYF.

This rearrangement joins TRBV5-4 to TRBJ1-2, with 10 bases fitting TRBD1. Per germline, CDR1 SGHNT and CDR2 YYREEE (reference sequence). The CDR3 totals 15 residues. The trim removed 3 bases at V and 4 bases at J, leaving 6 bases unmatched. The CDR3 bases are TGTGCCAGCAGCTCAGAGGACAGGGGGATCTATGGCTACACCTTC. Residues: CASSSEDRGIYGYTF.

V gene TRBV28 combines with J gene TRBJ2-2, with 10 nucleotides matching TRBD1. CDR1 and CDR2 from the germline V gene are MDHEN and SYDVKM. V lost 5 bases, J lost 4 bases, and 7 bases stayed unmatched. The CDR3 sequence is 16 residues long. CDR3 DNA sequence: TGTGCCAGCAGTCCCGGGACAGGGGCGATCACCGGGGAGCTGTTTTTT. This translates into CASSPGTGAITGELFF. Full variable domain (missing parts from reference TRBV28 and TRBJ2-2): DVKVTQSSRYLVKRTGEKVFLECVQDMDHENMFWYRQDPGLGLRLIYFSYDVKMKEKGDIPEGYSVSREKKERFSLILESASTNQTSMYLCASSPGTGAITGELFFGEGSRLTVL.

The chain employs TRBV9 and TRBJ2-3; D assignment may be TRBD1 or TRBD2 (5 bases each). This CDR3 is 16 amino acids long. Trimming took off 0 bases at V and 3 bases at J, with 14 bases between the two ends. Germline lookup yields CDR1 SGDLS and CDR2 YYNGEE. In nucleotides, the CDR3 is TGTGCCAGCAGCGTAGGTCACTTTGAGGGGACAGATACGCAGTATTTT. Encoded protein: CASSVGHFEGTDTQYF.

This chain joins TRBV27 and TRBJ1-2, with 9 bases fitting TRBD1. Germline V gene lookup returns CDR1 MNHEY and CDR2 SMNVEV (reference sequence). This CDR3 is built from 17 residues. The ends lost 3 bases at V and 3 bases at J; junction bases unmatched: 11. Written as DNA, the CDR3 is TGTGCCAGCAGTTTGACACAGGGGGCCGGGCCTTACTATGGCTACACCTTC. Protein: CASSLTQGAGPYYGYTF.

Only a few counts were recorded for this clone. This chain connects TRBV18 to TRBJ1-1; TRBD1 matches 7 bases. In germline, CDR1 is KGHSH, CDR2 LQKENI. Losses at the gene ends were 4 bases for V and 5 bases for J; bases not matched to a gene: 10. The CDR3 is 15 residues long. CDR3: CASSLGQESTTEAFF. CDR3 nucleotides: TGTGCCAGCTCACTCGGACAGGAATCGACAACTGAAGCTTTCTTT.

This chain uses TRBV19 with TRBJ1-3; 7 bases match TRBD1. Per germline, CDR1 LNHDA and CDR2 SQIVND (reference sequence). With 4 bases clipped from V and 0 bases from J, the junction kept 12 bases outside the gene matches. The CDR3 consists of 18 residues. The CDR3 nucleotides read TGTGCCAGTAGTACGACTAACAGGGGTTTGAGCTCTGGAAACACCATATATTTT. Protein: CASSTTNRGLSSGNTIYF. Combining the CDR3 with reference TRBV19 and TRBJ1-3 gives the whole variable domain DGGITQSPKYLFRKEGQNVTLSCEQNLNHDAMYWYRQDPGQGLRLIYYSQIVNDFQKGDIAEGYSVSREKKESFPLTVTSAQKNPTAFYLCASSTTNRGLSSGNTIYFGEGSWLTVV.

The CDR3 DNA reads TGTGCCAGCAGTTTTCCGGGACAGCGGGACCAGCCCCAGCATTTT. Amino acids: CASSFPGQRDQPQHF. The V and J genes are TRBV27 and TRBJ1-5, with TRBD1 identical over 7 bases. The CDR3 extends over 15 amino acids. The V gene end was trimmed by 3 bases and the J gene end by 7 bases; junction bases not matched to a gene: 9. CDR1 and CDR2 (germline): MNHEY, SMNVEV (reference sequence).

This chain uses TRBV25-1 with TRBJ2-5, with a tentative D call TRBD1 (6 bases). Germline V CDR1 and CDR2: MGHDK, SYGVNS. There are 14 residues in the CDR3. Trimming shortened V by 5 bases and J by 5 bases, and 15 bases separated the two germline ends. In DNA form, the CDR3 reads TGTGCCAGCAGTAAGTTCGCAGGGGAGGAGACCCAGTACTTC. This codes for CASSKFAGEETQYF.

The CDR3 DNA reads TGTGCCAGCAGTTTAGAGAAGTGGGGTGAGCAGTTCTTC. It yields the protein CASSLEKWGEQFF. V and J are TRBV12-3 or TRBV12-4 and TRBJ2-1; no clear D. Trimming shortened V by 1 base and J by 9 bases, and 10 bases separated the two germline ends. The CDR3 is 13 residues long.

CDR3 sequence: CASSQGGWNTEAFF. CDR3 bases: TGTGCCAGCAGCCAAGGGGGATGGAACACTGAAGCTTTCTTT. This chain connects TRBV4-2 to TRBJ1-1; no definite D call. This CDR3 region has 14 residues. V shed 1 base and J shed 1 base, with 7 bases lying between them. CDR1 is LGHNA and CDR2 is YNFKEQ in the germline V gene.

This sequence joins TRBV25-1 and TRBJ2-7; possibly TRBD2 for D (5 bases). CDR3 size: 16 residues. Germline V gives CDR1 MGHDK, CDR2 SYGVNS. Trimming removed 0 bases at V and 7 bases at J, with 19 bases between. Here the CDR3 DNA reads TGTGCCAGCAGTGAATATATCGGGGTCAGTTCTGGAGAGCAGTACTTC. Translated: CASSEYIGVSSGEQYF.

The chain joins TRBV5-1 to TRBJ2-3, with 11 bases that match TRBD2. The CDR3 contains 16 residues. Germline-derived CDR1 and CDR2 are SGHRS and YFSETQ. V lost 4 bases and J lost 4; bases outside the gene matches: 8. The CDR3 is CASSSSGGALADTQYF. The CDR3 DNA follows: TGCGCCAGCAGCAGTAGCGGGGGGGCGCTAGCAGATACGCAGTATTTT.

The CDR3 protein is CASNQGGNTIYF. The CDR3 DNA is TGTGCCAGCAACCAGGGGGGAAACACCATATATTTT. The chain carries TRBV5-8 and TRBJ1-3, with D tentatively TRBD1 (6 bases). Per germline, CDR1 SGHTS and CDR2 YDEGEE. Trimming left V 6 bases short and J 4 bases short, with 8 bases between. CDR3 length: 12 amino acids.